This entry lists 24 T cell receptor beta chains sequenced from one sample in a study of identical twins. TCRdb processed the 5' RACE reads anew with MiXCR; each CDR3 protein has one entry. This table has 500,000 or so distinct CDR3 sequences, 13% to 15% appearing once. Another study also made use of these data, one on yellow fever vaccine responses in identical twins.

Sequenced input: CD4+ T cells sorted from blood. These receptors originate from a woman under 30 in good health.

This chain connects TRBV7-2 to TRBJ1-1; no clear D gene. The germline CDR1 and CDR2 sequences are SGHTA and FQGNSA. This CDR3 is built from 12 residues. The V end was cut by 1 base, the J end by 7 bases, with 7 bases between. The chain's CDR3 is CASSLGTSEAFF. CDR3 DNA sequence: TGTGCCAGCAGCTTAGGTACGAGTGAAGCTTTCTTT.

The rearrangement uses TRBV6-1 and TRBJ2-7, with TRBD1 matching 7 bases. CDR3 size: 14 residues. The germline CDR1 and CDR2 sequences are MNHNS and SASEGT. The V segment lost 5 bases and the J segment 2 bases; nucleotides outside the gene matches: 6. DNA of the CDR3: TGTGCCAGCAGTACCCCCGGGACAGCCTACGAGCAGTACTTC. This translates into CASSTPGTAYEQYF.

This sequence joins TRBV7-2 and TRBJ2-7, with 9 bases lining up with TRBD2. The CDR3 length is 15 residues. The germline gives CDR1 SGHTA, CDR2 FQGNSA. V trimming: 4 bases; J trimming: 3 bases; junction bases outside the gene matches: 7. In DNA, the CDR3 is TGTGCCAGCAGCTCCGGTAGCGGGAGAATCTACGAGCAGTACTTC. This codes for CASSSGSGRIYEQYF.

This clonotype was counted between two and nine times. The J gene is TRBJ1-3, the V gene TRBV20-1, with TRBD1 identical over 9 bases. This CDR3 comprises 16 residues. CDR1 and CDR2 (germline): DFQATT, SNEGSKA (reference sequence). Germline trimming cut 3 bases from V and 1 base from J; bases unmatched to any gene: 7. CDR3 bases: TGCAGTGCTAGGGGGGGGACAGGGATGTCTGGAAACACCATATATTTT. The encoded protein is CSARGGTGMSGNTIYF.

V and J are TRBV5-1 and TRBJ2-3; 15 bases are a match to TRBD2. CDR3 size: 19 residues. From germline, CDR1 is SGHRS and CDR2 YFSETQ. Trimming at V came to 3 bases and at J to 2 bases, leaving 10 bases not matched to a gene. CDR3 region: CASSSGLAGGVKHTDTQYF. CDR3 bases: TGCGCCAGCAGCTCGGGACTAGCGGGGGGAGTCAAACACACAGATACGCAGTATTTT.

This chain uses TRBV3-1 with TRBJ1-2; D gene unclear. V shed 4 bases and J shed 1 base, with 13 bases lying between them. The CDR3 is 15 residues long. Germline CDR1 and CDR2: LGHDT and YNNKEL (reference sequence). CDR3 protein: CASSPAGRLNYGYTF. CDR3 bases: TGTGCCAGCAGCCCGGCGGGGAGACTTAACTATGGCTACACCTTC.

This clonotype appeared a few times. The rearrangement links TRBV7-2 to TRBJ2-5; TRBD2 agrees at 13 bases. The junction had 8 bases not matched to a gene; V was cut back by 5 bases and J by 5 bases. This CDR3 contains 16 residues. The germline gives CDR1 SGHTA, CDR2 FQGNSA. The CDR3 nucleotides are TGTGCCAGCAGCCCCACTGGGACTAGCGGGGCGGAGACCCAGTACTTC. It encodes CASSPTGTSGAETQYF.

This chain links TRBV28 with TRBJ2-7, with 10 bases lining up with TRBD2. With 6 bases clipped from V and 3 bases from J, the junction kept 8 bases outside the gene matches. The CDR3 extends over 15 amino acids. Germline assignment: CDR1 MDHEN and CDR2 SYDVKM. The CDR3 protein is CASSPWASGSYEQYF. The CDR3, as DNA: TGTGCCAGCAGCCCTTGGGCTAGCGGGAGCTACGAGCAGTACTTC.

This clonotype has a handful of counts. The CDR3: CASSLNVGGTQETQYF. CDR3 DNA sequence: TGTGCCAGCAGCTTAAATGTCGGGGGCACTCAAGAGACCCAGTACTTC. The chain joins TRBV7-3 to TRBJ2-5; TRBD1 or TRBD2 may be the D gene (6 bases each). The CDR3 loop spans 16 amino acids. V gave up 1 base and J gave up 2 bases, with 14 bases separating them. In germline, CDR1 is SGHTA, CDR2 FQGTGA.

This chain joins TRBV2 and TRBJ2-7; D unclear. Deletions cut 8 bases from V and 4 bases from J, with 15 bases between. The length of the CDR3 is 13 residues. The germline V gene has CDR1 SNHLY and CDR2 FYNNEI. The CDR3 DNA reads as TGTGCCAGCCGACAATTTCGCGCATACGAGCAGTACTTC. It yields the protein CASRQFRAYEQYF.

The chain carries TRBV7-2 and TRBJ2-7, with D possibly being TRBD2 (6 bases). CDR3 length: 13 amino acids. CDR1 SGHTA and CDR2 FQGNSA come from the germline V gene. Trimming removed 0 bases from V and 6 bases from J, with 9 bases in between. The CDR3 coding sequence is TGTGCCAGCAGCTTAGCAGGACTAACCGAGCAGTACTTC. Its protein product is CASSLAGLTEQYF.

This clonotype was seen more than once but under ten times. The J gene is TRBJ2-1, the V gene TRBV6-5; TRBD2 agrees at 8 bases. This CDR3 contains 16 residues. V shed 0 bases, J shed 6 bases, and the junction held 7 bases outside the gene matches. In germline, CDR1 is MNHEY, CDR2 SVGAGI. CDR3 sequence reads: CASSYSSGLGINEQFF. CDR3 DNA sequence: TGTGCCAGCAGTTACTCTTCGGGACTAGGTATCAATGAGCAGTTCTTC.

The chain is built from TRBV25-1 and TRBJ2-5; D is perhaps TRBD1 (6 bases). Trimming cost V 6 bases and J 5 bases, with 16 bases left between them. CDR3 length: 14 residues. Germline lookup yields CDR1 MGHDK and CDR2 SYGVNS. The CDR3 loop is CASRNKGGVETQYF. The CDR3 bases are TGTGCCAGCAGAAATAAAGGGGGTGTGGAGACCCAGTACTTC.

A few counts support this clonotype. V gene TRBV10-3 combines with J gene TRBJ2-1, with 7 nucleotides matching TRBD2. The germline CDR1 and CDR2 sequences are ENHRY and SYGVKD. With V trimmed by 8 bases and J by 0 bases, 1 base remained unmatched. The CDR3 is 13 residues long. The CDR3 loop is CAIGGSSYNEQFF. As DNA, the CDR3 is TGTGCCATCGGCGGGAGCTCCTACAATGAGCAGTTCTTC.

In its sample, this clonotype was seen many times. The CDR3: CASSLGSRGRSETQYF. The CDR3 bases are TGTGCCAGCAGCTTAGGGTCGAGGGGACGGTCAGAGACCCAGTACTTC. The gene calls are TRBV11-2 and TRBJ2-5; D may be TRBD1 or TRBD2 (5 bases each). The CDR3 is 16 amino acids. Looked up from germline, CDR1 is SGHAT and CDR2 is FQNNGV. The V gene lost 1 base and the J gene lost 4 bases, with 16 bases spanning the gap.

J is TRBJ1-2 and V is TRBV5-6, with D possibly TRBD1 on 5 matching bases. In germline, CDR1 is SGHDT, CDR2 YYEEEE. Deletions cut 0 bases from V and 5 bases from J, with 17 bases between. This CDR3 comprises 16 residues. The CDR3 sequence is CASSLGPSGARYGYTF. CDR3 nucleotides: TGTGCCAGCAGCTTGGGCCCTTCCGGGGCCCGTTATGGCTACACCTTC.

A few counts support this clonotype. The genes are TRBV12-3 or TRBV12-4 and TRBJ1-4; D unresolved. Deletions cut 2 bases from V and 10 bases from J, with 14 bases between. This CDR3 spans 14 amino acids. CDR3 nucleotides: TGTGCCAGCAGTTTAACGGGTTCCGAGCGAAAACTGTTTTTT. Protein product: CASSLTGSERKLFF.

The chain couples TRBV5-6 to TRBJ2-1; 8 nucleotides agree with TRBD2. Germline lookup yields CDR1 SGHDT and CDR2 YYEEEE. Germline trimming cut 0 bases from V and 0 bases from J; bases unmatched to any gene: 2. The CDR3 has 16 amino acids. CDR3 sequence reads: CASSLAREASYNEQFF. In nucleotides, the CDR3 is TGTGCCAGCAGCTTGGCGCGGGAGGCCTCCTACAATGAGCAGTTCTTC.

This clonotype has at least ten counts. The rearrangement joins TRBV25-1 to TRBJ2-7; a weak D match, TRBD2 (5 bases). Deletions cut 6 bases from V and 3 bases from J, with 6 bases between. This CDR3 comprises 11 residues. Germline-derived CDR1 and CDR2 are MGHDK and SYGVNS. The CDR3 spells CASSEGYEQYF. CDR3 nucleotides: TGTGCCAGCAGCGAGGGCTACGAGCAGTACTTC.

The V and J genes are TRBV14 and TRBJ2-7; D may be TRBD1 (5 bases). Germline V gene sequence: CDR1 SGHDN, CDR2 FVKESK. Trimming shortened V by 1 base and J by 6 bases, and 16 bases separated the two germline ends. This CDR3 has 15 amino acids. CDR3 sequence: CASSQADSSTLEQYF. The CDR3 DNA reads as TGTGCCAGCAGCCAAGCTGACAGCTCTACCCTCGAGCAGTACTTC.

The chain is built from TRBV20-1 and TRBJ2-7, with 7 nucleotides matching TRBD1. This CDR3 region has 14 residues. V shed 4 bases and J 0 bases; nucleotides not matched to a gene: 6. Per the germline V gene, CDR1 is DFQATT and CDR2 is SNEGSKA (reference sequence). The CDR3 sequence is CSATRQGTSYEQYF. As DNA, the CDR3 is TGCAGTGCTACTCGACAGGGAACCTCCTACGAGCAGTACTTC.

The chain links TRBV5-1 to TRBJ2-2, with D possibly matching TRBD1 (5 bases). V shed 4 bases and J shed 4 bases, with 14 bases lying between them. The germline gives CDR1 SGHRS, CDR2 YFSETQ. This CDR3 spans 15 amino acids. CDR3: CASSLGQAPTGELFF. The CDR3 DNA reads TGCGCCAGCAGCCTCGGACAAGCCCCCACCGGGGAGCTGTTTTTT.

In this sample, this clonotype turned up many times. J is TRBJ2-2 and V is TRBV28, with a tentative D call TRBD1 (5 bases). The CDR3 is 14 residues long. Trimming pared 10 bases from V and 5 bases from J, leaving 17 bases between. CDR1 is MDHEN, CDR2 SYDVKM, per germline. The CDR3 region has the DNA TGTGCCACCATCTGGGGCCAACAAACCGGGGAGCTGTTTTTT. Its translation: CATIWGQQTGELFF.

The J gene is TRBJ2-3, the V gene TRBV2; 9 nucleotides align to TRBD1. The germline V gene encodes CDR1 SNHLY and CDR2 FYNNEI. The CDR3 has 19 amino acids. Trimming cost V 6 bases and J 2 bases; bases outside gene matches: 18. The DNA of the CDR3 is TGTGCCAGCAGCGGACAGGGGATTACTAGCGCCAGTTTCACAGATACGCAGTATTTT. Protein sequence: CASSGQGITSASFTDTQYF. Full variable domain (remainder filled in from reference TRBV2 and TRBJ2-3): EPEVTQTPSHQVTQMGQEVILRCVPISNHLYFYWYRQILGQKVEFLVSFYNNEISEKSEIFDDQFSVERPDGSNFTLKIRSTKLEDSAMYFCASSGQGITSASFTDTQYFGPGTRLTVL.